This T cell receptor beta chain comes out of a study of a mutant IDH1 vaccine in newly diagnosed glioma. At the level of the study: Initiation of the vaccine course occurred 4-6 weeks after radiotherapy alone, or alongside temozolomide cycles. Treated patients comprised around 60% males and roughly 40% females, mean age about 44 years. Patients had received radiotherapy, temozolomide, or both previously, most receiving both. Study-wide findings and caveats: The vaccine induced immune responses, and these occurred in around 93% of patients.

Assay used: immunoSEQ multiplex PCR; TCRdb lists only in-frame clones, some missing. The table lists around 31,000 clones, roughly 80% of them singletons. With regard to this clone: As yet, its antigen is unknown.

The sample's time point: week 11, during vaccination. Vaccine doses each comprised 300 ug of mutant IDH1 20-mer peptide, with topical imiquimod. This CDR3 has 14 amino acids. The V gene lost 5 bases and the J gene lost 5 bases, with 16 bases spanning the gap. CDR1 is MNHNY and CDR2 is SVGAGI in the germline V gene (reference sequence). The sequence was collected from a young man with glioma. The specimen was PBMCs, collected from a glioma patient whose treatment included an IDH1 peptide vaccine. The chain has TRBV6-6 and TRBJ2-7, with D unclear. As DNA, the CDR3 is TGTGCCAGCAGTGAGGACGGAGACGAGGACGAGCAGTACTTC. This gives the protein CASSEDGDEDEQYF.